This T cell receptor beta chain was identified during a study of control samples from healthy donors and cancer patients. The CDR3 extends over 15 amino acids. V was pared by 0 bases and J by 0 bases, with 7 bases between. Germline V gene lookup returns CDR1 SGHRS and CDR2 YFSETQ. TCRdb keeps only in-frame clones here, not all; method: immunoSEQ multiplex PCR. The data contain about 140,000 clones, 89% of them singletons. About this clone: This same CDR3 is encoded by further DNA sequences in the sample.

The clonotype originates from a man aged 25-45 years in good health. The chain joins TRBV5-1 to TRBJ1-5, with D uncertain. Sequencing was carried out using blood. This chain's CDR3 is CASSLAGNSNQPQHF. CDR3 nucleotides: TGCGCCAGCAGCTTGGCGGGTAATAGCAATCAGCCCCAGCATTTT.